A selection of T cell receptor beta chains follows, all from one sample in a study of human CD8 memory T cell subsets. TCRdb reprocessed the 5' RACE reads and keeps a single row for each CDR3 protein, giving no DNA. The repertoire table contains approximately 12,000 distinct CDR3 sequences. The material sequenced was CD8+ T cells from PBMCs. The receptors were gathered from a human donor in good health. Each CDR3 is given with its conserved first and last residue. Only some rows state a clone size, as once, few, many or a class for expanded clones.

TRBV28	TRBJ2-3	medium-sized	CASSPILQDTQYF
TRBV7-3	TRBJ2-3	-	CASSSGTSGTTDTQYF
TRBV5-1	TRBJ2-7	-	CASSPGLAGGTSYEQYF
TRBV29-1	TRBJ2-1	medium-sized	CSVEEGLSGGYNEQFF
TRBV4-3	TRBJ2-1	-	CASSPGTFPYNEQFF
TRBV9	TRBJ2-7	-	CASSVGLAGTYEQYF
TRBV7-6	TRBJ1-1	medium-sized	CASSIRPPTANTEAFF
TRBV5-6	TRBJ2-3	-	CASSLWQLTDTQYF
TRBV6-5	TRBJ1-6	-	CASSLTVNNSPLHF
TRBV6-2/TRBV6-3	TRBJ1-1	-	CASAGDGMNTEAFF
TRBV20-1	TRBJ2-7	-	CSARTSGGGSLYEQYF
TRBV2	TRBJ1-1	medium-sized	CASSPTVNTEAFF